This TCR beta chain comes out of a study of regulatory T cells in long-lasting Graves disease. Time point described: newly diagnosed GD, antithyroid drugs for less than 3 months. RNA from PBMCs was the source of the TCR library. Construction of TCR beta libraries relied on iRepertoire HTBI primers and on Arm-PCR targeting CDR3 regions. TCRdb re-derived calls from the multiplex PCR reads in MiXCR, one entry per CDR3 protein. Of some 400,000 distinct CDR3 sequences listed, about 15% are singletons. In its sample, this clonotype was seen many times. In addition, the sample was reused for a study of T cells in Graves' hyperthyroidism and ophthalmopathy.

The sequence came from a woman in her twenties or thirties with Graves disease. This specimen was peripheral blood mononuclear cells (PBMCs), taken at new diagnosis, from a patient treated with antithyroid drugs.

The CDR3 sequence: CASSPQVGGPYNEQFF. The CDR3 DNA is TGTGCCAGCAGCCCCCAAGTGGGTGGCCCCTACAATGAGCAGTTCTTC. The chain is built from TRBV7-8 and TRBJ2-1; no firm D call. The CDR3 is 16 residues long. Trimming removed 5 bases from V and 2 bases from J, with 16 bases in between. The V gene's germline CDR1 is SGHVS and CDR2 FQNEAQ.